Following are 15 T cell receptor beta chains from one sample sequenced in a study of cytomegalovirus exposure and HLA in healthy donors. Primers for the PCR totalled 60 Vbeta and 13 Jbeta. Sequencing was performed with immunoSEQ multiplex PCR; in TCRdb, only in-frame clones are kept and a portion is missing. The sample consists of 150,000 or so clones, approximately 82% of them appearing once. The specimen sequenced was PBMCs. These receptors came from a man younger than 35 in good health and CMV-seropositive.

The chain combines TRBV5-4 with TRBJ2-7; 11 bases fit TRBD2. From germline, CDR1 is SGHNT and CDR2 YYREEE (reference sequence). This CDR3 is built from 16 residues. V gave up 4 bases and J gave up 3 bases; unmatched junction bases: 9. The CDR3 region has the DNA TGTGCCAGCAGCCCGACTAGCGGGAAGTCTCTCTACGAGCAGTACTTC. Encoded protein: CASSPTSGKSLYEQYF.

The rearrangement links TRBV11-2 to TRBJ2-7; D unresolved. The germline CDR1 and CDR2 sequences are SGHAT and FQNNGV. Trimming took off 5 bases at V and 2 bases at J, with 13 bases between the two ends. CDR3 length: 14 amino acids. The CDR3 protein is CASSPPSATYEQYF. The CDR3, as DNA: TGTGCCAGCAGCCCCCCCAGCGCAACCTACGAGCAGTACTTC.

The chain combines TRBV7-9 with TRBJ2-5; 13 nucleotides match TRBD2. The closer fit of TRBJ2-7 to the DNA end suggests the J call may be wrong. This CDR3 comprises 15 residues. The germline CDR1 and CDR2 sequences are SEHNR and FQNEAQ (reference sequence). CDR3 sequence: CASSLGLAGTYEQYF. The CDR3 bases are TGTGCCAGCAGCTTGGGACTAGCGGGGACCTACGAGCAGTACTTC.

In regard to this clone: Within the sample, other DNA sequences also encode this same CDR3. This chain joins TRBV7-8 and TRBJ1-4; possible D gene TRBD1, 5 bases. There are 19 residues in the CDR3. Germline CDR1 SGHVS, CDR2 FQNEAQ. The V and J ends lost 5 bases and 5 bases respectively, with 27 bases between them. The CDR3 here is CASSPGWGGDSATNEKLFF. CDR3 DNA sequence: TGTGCCAGCAGCCCAGGCTGGGGAGGGGATAGTGCCACCAATGAAAAACTGTTTTTT. Based on the CDR3 plus reference TRBV7-8 and TRBJ1-4, the full variable domain is GAGVSQSPRYKVAKRGQDVALRCDPISGHVSLFWYQQALGQGPEFLTYFQNEAQLDKSGLPSDRFFAERPEGSVSTLKIQRTQQEDSAVYLCASSPGWGGDSATNEKLFFGSGTQLSVL.

This clone was detected a few times. V and J are TRBV7-9 and TRBJ2-1; D gene uncertain. Germline lookup yields CDR1 SEHNR and CDR2 FQNEAQ (reference sequence). Deletions cut 2 bases from V and 9 bases from J, with 11 bases between. CDR3 size: 13 residues. CDR3 protein: CASSLSLVTEQFF. In DNA form, the CDR3 reads TGTGCCAGCAGCTTAAGTCTAGTGACTGAGCAGTTCTTC.

This clone was seen only once. This chain connects TRBV25-1 to TRBJ2-6; D is possibly TRBD2 (6 bases). The germline V and J ends were trimmed by 3 bases and 2 bases, with 8 bases remaining between them. Germline CDR1 reads MGHDK; CDR2 reads SYGVNS. The CDR3 extends over 15 amino acids. CDR3 nucleotides: TGTGCCAGCAGTGAGGGAGGAGCTGGGGCCAACGTCCTGACTTTC. Its protein product is CASSEGGAGANVLTF.

The chain joins TRBV28 to TRBJ2-7; the D is unclear. V was trimmed by 1 base and J by 2 bases, leaving 15 bases between them. From germline, CDR1 is MDHEN and CDR2 SYDVKM. The CDR3 spans 16 residues. The CDR3 sequence is CASSLLGELSPYEQYF. DNA for the CDR3: TGTGCCAGCAGTTTATTAGGAGAGCTCTCTCCCTACGAGCAGTACTTC. Together with reference TRBV28 and TRBJ2-7, the CDR3 gives the full variable domain: DVKVTQSSRYLVKRTGEKVFLECVQDMDHENMFWYRQDPGLGLRLIYFSYDVKMKEKGDIPEGYSVSREKKERFSLILESASTNQTSMYLCASSLLGELSPYEQYFGPGTRLTVT.

The V call is TRBV28, the J call TRBJ1-3, with D unresolved. This CDR3 has 16 residues. Trimming took off 9 bases at V and 0 bases at J, with 18 bases between the two ends. Germline V lookup: CDR1 MDHEN, CDR2 SYDVKM. The CDR3 coding sequence is TGTGCCAGTACTCCGCGGGCGCCTAGCTCTGGAAACACCATATATTTT. This codes for CASTPRAPSSGNTIYF.

This clone was observed once. This chain joins TRBV5-8 and TRBJ1-2; D remains unclear. This CDR3 region has 14 residues. Germline V gene sequence: CDR1 SGHTS, CDR2 YDEGEE. The V and J ends lost 1 base and 1 base respectively, with 8 bases between them. DNA for the CDR3: TGTGCCAGCAGCTTGTCGGAGGTTAACTATGGCTACACCTTC. It translates to CASSLSEVNYGYTF.

CDR3 DNA: TGCGCCAGCAGCCCGCAGGGGGCTGTTGGAAACACCATATATTTT. Protein product: CASSPQGAVGNTIYF. The chain recombines TRBV4-1 with TRBJ1-3; 8 positions agree with TRBD1. The CDR3 contains 15 residues. In germline, CDR1 is MGHRA, CDR2 YSYEKL. J gave up 3 bases and V 4 bases, and 5 bases lay outside the gene matches.

This clone was found a few times. This chain links TRBV30 with TRBJ1-1; D may be TRBD1 (5 bases). The ends were cut back, 1 base at V and 3 bases at J, with 15 bases in the middle. The CDR3 totals 15 residues. CDR1 and CDR2 from the germline V gene are GTSNPN and SVGIG (reference sequence). The CDR3 here is CAWSGRGGRDTEAFF. In nucleotides, the CDR3 is TGTGCCTGGAGTGGACGGGGGGGGAGGGACACTGAAGCTTTCTTT.

The chain recombines TRBV27 with TRBJ2-7; D unresolved. The germline V and J ends were trimmed by 4 bases and 1 base, with 5 bases remaining between them. Per the germline V gene, CDR1 is MNHEY and CDR2 is SMNVEV (reference sequence). The CDR3 loop spans 12 amino acids. The DNA for the CDR3 is TGTGCCAGCAGTTCCCCTTCCTACGAGCAGTACTTC. It encodes CASSSPSYEQYF.

This clone was picked up one time. The genes are TRBV30 and TRBJ1-5, with D maybe TRBD1 (6 bases). Germline CDR1 is GTSNPN and CDR2 is SVGIG (reference sequence). V lost 5 bases to trimming and J lost 9 bases, with 14 bases between them. The CDR3 is 12 amino acids. The CDR3 protein is CAWGDIGRPQHF. The CDR3 DNA reads as TGTGCCTGGGGGGACATCGGTCGGCCCCAGCATTTT.

The V gene is TRBV30, the J gene TRBJ1-5, with no clear D. Germline V CDR1 and CDR2: GTSNPN, SVGIG (reference sequence). V was clipped by 7 bases and J by 5 bases, with 24 bases between them. The CDR3 is 16 amino acids. The CDR3 loop is CAFSDGVGGLHQPQHF. The CDR3 region has the DNA TGTGCCTTCTCAGATGGAGTAGGAGGGCTTCATCAGCCCCAGCATTTT.

This rearrangement joins TRBV15 to TRBJ1-4, with D perhaps TRBD1 (6 bases). Germline values: CDR1 LNHNV, CDR2 YYDKDF (reference sequence). V dropped 5 bases and J dropped 8 bases, with 9 bases sitting between them. This CDR3 has 12 residues. CDR3 loop: CATSLDREKLFF. The CDR3 coding sequence is TGTGCCACCAGCCTGGACAGAGAAAAACTGTTTTTT.